This T cell receptor beta chain appears in the sequencing data of a study of CD8 T cells in Susac syndrome. This clonotype was recorded once. Negative isolation yielded the CD8+ and CD4+ T cells, while FACS enriched the TEMRA cells. The V gene end was trimmed by 6 bases and the J gene end by 1 base; junction bases not matched to a gene: 8. The CDR3 is made up of 16 amino acids. CDR1 is DFQATT and CDR2 is SNEGSKA in the germline V gene (reference sequence). Reverse transcription of roughly 0.5 to 1 ug RNA used random hexamers. From the immunoSEQ multiplex PCR reads, TCRdb called clonotypes with MiXCR, one entry per CDR3 protein. The data hold about 150,000 distinct CDR3 sequences, with almost 96% observed a single time.

The sample comprised CD4+ T cells from PBMCs. This clonotype was obtained from a human donor with Susac syndrome. V and J are TRBV20-1 and TRBJ2-6, with 8 bases matching TRBD1. The CDR3 reads CSATQGAGSGANVLTF. For the CDR3, the DNA is TGCAGTGCCACCCAGGGGGCAGGGTCTGGGGCCAACGTCCTGACTTTC.